This entry describes one TCR beta chain. Its antigen is currently unknown. From germline, CDR1 is SQVTM and CDR2 ANQGSEA. J lost 1 base, V lost 6 bases, and 6 bases had no gene match. The CDR3 spans 14 residues. The data derive from a study of cytotoxic CD8 clonotypes in ibrutinib-treated CLL. Study summary: The study included 11 relapsed/refractory and under 16 treatment-naive patients; fewer than 18 had IGHV unmutated disease. Response samples followed a median approximately 13 months of treatment, range 6 to 36. Whole-study findings and limits: The study sampled sustained-remission and progressing patients at different times.

The protocol was immunoSEQ multiplex PCR, while the TCRdb copy is restricted to in-frame clones and leaves out a portion. Among tens of thousands of clones listed, approximately 69% were seen once. The material was PBMCs, obtained after 12 months of ibrutinib treatment. The source is a human donor with chronic lymphocytic leukemia. The J gene is TRBJ1-5, the V gene TRBV29-1; TRBD1 matches 7 bases. The CDR3 reads CSVAGGESNQPQHF. CDR3 in DNA: TGCAGCGTCGCAGGGGGTGAGAGCAATCAGCCCCAGCATTTT.